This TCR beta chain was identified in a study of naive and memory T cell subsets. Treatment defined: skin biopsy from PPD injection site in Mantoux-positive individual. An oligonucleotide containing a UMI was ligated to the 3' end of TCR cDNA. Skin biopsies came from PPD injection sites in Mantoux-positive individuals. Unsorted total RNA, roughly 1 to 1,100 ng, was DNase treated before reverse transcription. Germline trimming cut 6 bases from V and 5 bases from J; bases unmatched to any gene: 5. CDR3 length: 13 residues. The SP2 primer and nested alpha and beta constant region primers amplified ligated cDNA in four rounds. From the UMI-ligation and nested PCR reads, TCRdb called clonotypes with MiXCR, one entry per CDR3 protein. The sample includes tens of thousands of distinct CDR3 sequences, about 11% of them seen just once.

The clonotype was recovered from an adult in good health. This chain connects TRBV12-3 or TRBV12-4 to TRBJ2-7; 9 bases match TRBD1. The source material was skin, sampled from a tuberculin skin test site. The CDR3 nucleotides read TGTGCCAGCAGGGGACAGGGTGACGACGAGCAGTACTTC. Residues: CASRGQGDDEQYF.